The present entry profiles one TCR beta chain with its context. Antigen: not known. The CDR3 runs 17 residues. The germline V gene encodes CDR1 LNHDA and CDR2 SQIVND (reference sequence). The source of the sample is a study of CXCR3-negative and CXCR3-positive naive CD8 T cells. Broader study findings: Memory CD8+ cells showed much lower diversity, while both naive subsets displayed comparably high diversity.

With UMI labels, 5' RACE was used to prepare the TRB cDNA libraries. TCRdb re-called the 5' RACE reads and gives one entry per CDR3 protein, without DNA. In all, the sample yields 100,000 to 150,000 distinct CDR3 sequences. This TCR came from a human donor in good health. Some clones in this sample may be carry-over from other donors' samples. Input material: naive CXCR3- CD8+ T cells from blood. Subset of the sample: CD45RO-CCR7+CD27+CD95- naive CD8+ T cells lacking CXCR3 (TNR3-). The chain uses TRBV19 and TRBJ2-1; TCRdb picks TRBD1, but there is no DNA to check that call. The chain's CDR3 is CASSIYLGAAPYNEQFF.